The 9 T cell receptor beta chains reported below all come from one sample, sequenced in a study of T cell responses to AZD1222 COVID-19 vaccine. Assay used: immunoSEQ multiplex PCR; TCRdb lists only in-frame clones, some missing. The sample carries about 180,000 clones, about 86% recorded once. Material: peripheral blood, obtained 28 days after the second AZD1222 dose. These receptors all stem from an adult who received the AZD1222 COVID-19 vaccine.

V usage is TRBV18 and J usage is TRBJ2-7; D call uncertain. The germline CDR1 and CDR2 sequences are KGHSH and LQKENI. CDR3 length: 12 amino acids. The ends were cut back, 6 bases at V and 2 bases at J, with 8 bases in the middle. CDR3 sequence (DNA): TGTGCCAGCTCTCCTGAAACCTACGAGCAGTACTTC. Encoded protein: CASSPETYEQYF.

The chain carries TRBV6-6 and TRBJ1-2; D ambiguous. CDR3 length equals 12 residues. The germline gives CDR1 MNHNY, CDR2 SVGAGI (reference sequence). V was cut by 6 bases and J by 2 bases, with 7 bases left in between. CDR3 amino acids: CASSAANYGYTF. DNA of the CDR3: TGTGCCAGCAGCGCGGCGAACTATGGCTACACCTTC.

The J gene is TRBJ1-3, the V gene TRBV6-5; TRBD1 matches 8 bases. V lost 2 bases and J lost 4; bases outside the gene matches: 7. Germline values: CDR1 MNHEY, CDR2 SVGAGI. CDR3 length: 16 residues. CDR3 DNA sequence: TGTGCCAGCAGTTACCGGCCACAGGGGGAAGGAAACACCATATATTTT. Its translation is CASSYRPQGEGNTIYF.

The chain has TRBV11-2 and TRBJ1-1, with D maybe TRBD1 (5 bases). Germline V gives CDR1 SGHAT, CDR2 FQNNGV. This CDR3 has 13 amino acids. V was trimmed by 4 bases and J by 2 bases, leaving 8 bases between them. CDR3 region: CASSSGLNTEAFF. The CDR3 region has the DNA TGTGCCAGCAGCTCGGGACTTAACACTGAAGCTTTCTTT.

The CDR3 is CASTGPGQETQYF. CDR3 DNA sequence: TGTGCCAGTACCGGCCCGGGGCAAGAGACCCAGTACTTC. The V and J genes are TRBV19 and TRBJ2-5; D is possibly TRBD2 (5 bases). This CDR3 region has 13 residues. In germline, CDR1 is LNHDA, CDR2 SQIVND (reference sequence). Trimming shortened V by 7 bases and J by 2 bases, and 11 bases separated the two germline ends.

Here the CDR3 reads CASSLNNSPLHF. The CDR3 bases are TGTGCCAGCAGTTTGAATAATTCACCCCTCCACTTT. The chain employs TRBV12-3 or TRBV12-4 and TRBJ1-6, with D hard to call. This CDR3 region has 12 residues. The V and J ends lost 3 bases and 5 bases respectively, with 2 bases between them.

The J gene is TRBJ2-3, the V gene TRBV5-4; D is uncertain. The CDR3 is 13 residues long. The V end was cut by 0 bases, the J end by 5 bases, with 7 bases between. Germline-derived CDR1 and CDR2 are SGHNT and YYREEE (reference sequence). DNA for the CDR3: TGTGCCAGCAGCTTGGACCGCCAAGATACGCAGTATTTT. It specifies CASSLDRQDTQYF. The full variable domain, completed using reference TRBV5-4 and TRBJ2-3, is ETGVTQSPTHLIKTRGQQVTLRCSSQSGHNTVSWYQQALGQGPQFIFQYYREEENGRGNFPPRFSGLQFPNYSSELNVNALELDDSALYLCASSLDRQDTQYFGPGTRLTVL.

The V call is TRBV7-3, the J call TRBJ2-3; D perhaps matches TRBD2 (6 bases). The CDR3 consists of 14 residues. Germline V gene sequence: CDR1 SGHTA, CDR2 FQGTGA. V was cut by 5 bases and J by 7 bases, with 16 bases left in between. CDR3: CASSPNSAGNTQYF. The CDR3 DNA reads as TGTGCCAGCAGCCCGAACTCGGCGGGGAATACGCAGTATTTT.

This clone was counted between two and nine times. The chain joins TRBV3-1 (or the pseudogene TRBV3-2) to TRBJ2-1, with TRBD2 matching over 8 bases. Germline lookup yields CDR1 LGHDT and CDR2 YNNKEL (reference sequence). The ends lost 5 bases at V and 5 bases at J; junction bases unmatched: 5. The CDR3 runs to 14 residues. This chain's CDR3 is CASSTSGPHNEQFF. The CDR3 DNA sequence: TGTGCCAGCAGCACTAGCGGACCACACAATGAGCAGTTCTTC.